This entry lists 6 T cell receptor beta chains sequenced from one sample in a study of blood T cell repertoires in COVID-19 (dated by TCRdb to about 2020). The library was prepared using the immunoSEQ multiplex PCR assay. TCRdb provides this immuneACCESS table in a form limited to in-frame rearrangements. Some clones are lacking; in checked studies, under half of them reflect an unresolved V gene, and why the rest are absent is not known. This sample comprises roughly 410,000 clones, 89% of them detected only once. In total, the top ten clones hold approximately 1.5% of the sample. The specimen was peripheral blood. The receptors were sampled from a woman in her thirties or forties with COVID-19, enrolled during active disease.

Note on this clone: This specimen includes other DNA sequences encoding the same CDR3. The V and J genes are TRBV4-3 and TRBJ2-2; 8 nucleotides line up with TRBD1. The ends lost 3 bases at V and 5 bases at J; junction bases unmatched: 5. Germline V gene data show CDR1 as LGHNA and CDR2 as YSLEER. The CDR3 is made up of 15 amino acids. CDR3 nucleotides: TGCGCCAGCAGCCAGGCAGACAGGGGAACCGGGGAGCTGTTTTTT. Its translation: CASSQADRGTGELFF.

The chain is built from TRBV7-2 and TRBJ2-1; the match to TRBD1 covers 7 bases. Germline V gene sequence: CDR1 SGHTA, CDR2 FQGNSA. CDR3 length: 15 residues. V lost 4 bases, J lost 2 bases, and 5 bases stayed unmatched. CDR3 bases: TGTGCCAGCAGCTCCTGGACAGGTCCCTACAATGAGCAGTTCTTC. It yields the protein CASSSWTGPYNEQFF.

The chain is built from TRBV6-5 and TRBJ2-7; 9 bases match TRBD2. Germline V lookup: CDR1 MNHEY, CDR2 SVGAGI. This CDR3 contains 15 residues. Trimming cost V 5 bases and J 2 bases; bases outside gene matches: 7. The CDR3 reads CASSLGLAGTYEQYF. In DNA, the CDR3 is TGTGCCAGCAGTCTAGGGCTAGCGGGGACCTACGAGCAGTACTTC.

This rearrangement joins TRBV25-1 to TRBJ2-2; 10 bases are a match to TRBD1. Trimming removed 5 bases from V and 7 bases from J; junction bases left unmatched: 16. The CDR3 has 18 residues. Germline V CDR1 and CDR2: MGHDK, SYGVNS. The CDR3 sequence: CASSPLGLRDRGDGELFF. CDR3 DNA sequence: TGTGCCAGCAGTCCACTAGGGCTTCGGGACAGGGGAGACGGGGAGCTGTTTTTT.

The chain joins TRBV20-1 to TRBJ2-7, with D perhaps matching TRBD2 (5 bases). The ends were cut back, 3 bases at V and 5 bases at J, with 14 bases in the middle. CDR3 length: 13 residues. The V gene's germline CDR1 is DFQATT and CDR2 SNEGSKA (reference sequence). The CDR3 DNA follows: TGCAGTGCTAGTCTACTAGTAACGGACGAGCAGTACTTC. It translates to CSASLLVTDEQYF.

V gene TRBV18 combines with J gene TRBJ2-1, with 13 bases lining up with TRBD2. J gave up 5 bases and V 2 bases, and 0 bases lay outside the gene matches. CDR3 length: 15 amino acids. Germline loops: CDR1 KGHSH, CDR2 LQKENI. In DNA form, the CDR3 reads TGTGCCAGCTCACCAACTAGCGGGAGGGACAATGAGCAGTTCTTC. It translates to CASSPTSGRDNEQFF.